A selection of T cell receptor beta chains follows, all from one sample in a study of OX40 agonist ivuxolimab in advanced cancers. Sequenced by immunoSEQ multiplex PCR; TCRdb stores in-frame clones only, minus some. The sample yields around 44,000 clones, approximately 80% seen once. The sequencing here drew on CD4+ or CD8+ T cells sorted from blood, taken in a trial of the OX40 agonist ivuxolimab. The receptors here all came from an adult with an advanced solid tumor such as melanoma, head and neck, liver or kidney cancer. Both conserved end residues are part of each CDR3.

j_call	v_call	cdr3_aa
TRBJ2-2	TRBV18	CASSLNTRRNTGELFF
TRBJ2-5	TRBV5-1	CASAGEGLAGETQYF
TRBJ1-4	TRBV2	CASIRILVTNEKLFF
TRBJ2-1	TRBV5-1	CASLDSLGNEQFF
TRBJ2-2	TRBV15	CATSRQRGGTGELFF
TRBJ1-2	TRBV7-2	CASQLIRQQGYGYTF
TRBJ2-5	TRBV10-3	CAITARQQETQYF
TRBJ2-5	TRBV11-1	CASSIGTRETQYF
TRBJ2-2	TRBV21-1	CASSPPPRGTGELFF
TRBJ2-5	TRBV4-1	CASSHRLAGETQYF
TRBJ1-1	TRBV6-5	CASSYSQDVDTEAFF
TRBJ2-1	TRBV18	CASSPIAGSSYNEQFF
.	TRBV5-4	CASSSRRGSSYEQYF
TRBJ2-1	TRBV2	CASSERGDRFF
TRBJ1-2	TRBV7-8	CASSYDRDYGYTF
TRBJ1-2	TRBV10-2	CASRSGSNYGYTF
TRBJ2-7	TRBV6-1	CASSAGGSLRVSEQYF
TRBJ2-1	TRBV19	CASSITAGYRIGSYNEQFF
TRBJ1-2	TRBV28	CASNTGTGSYGYTF
TRBJ1-5	TRBV19	CASSLKSGTQNQPQHF
TRBJ2-3	TRBV4-1	CASSQEGTGVRDTQYF
TRBJ2-7	TRBV28	CASRTPAGSYEQYF
TRBJ1-1	TRBV7-3	CASSSTQGSEAFF
TRBJ1-6	TRBV4-1	CASSRGQVDNSPLHF
TRBJ1-1	TRBV5-1	CASSLEGADTEAFF
TRBJ2-5	TRBV11-2	CASSLDQVATNGETQYF
TRBJ2-5	TRBV5-4	CASSSREETQYF
TRBJ2-3	TRBV9	CASSVEGLRTDTQYF
TRBJ1-3	TRBV5-1	CASRPTLAGNTIYF
TRBJ1-1	TRBV20-1	CSARPRDEAFF
TRBJ2-1	TRBV25-1	CASSAGPGPQFF
TRBJ1-5	TRBV2	CASSGGGGNQPQHF
TRBJ2-1	TRBV30	CAWSENFRDRFTQFF
TRBJ2-2	TRBV11-2	CASSAGPRGGAATGELFF
TRBJ2-3	TRBV4-2	CASRLKGGGTDTQYF
TRBJ1-2	TRBV28	CASSLTVPGYTF